These T cell receptor beta chains were read from a single sample in a study of Graves' ophthalmopathy and Graves' hyperthyroidism. TCRdb re-called the multiplex PCR reads with MiXCR, one entry per CDR3 protein. The sample shows just over 600,000 distinct CDR3 sequences, about 20% of them seen only once. Sequencing was performed on peripheral blood. Every receptor here comes from a woman younger than 30 with stable Graves' hyperthyroidism. Some clones in this sample may be carry-over from other donors' samples. The CDR3 runs from the conserved cysteine through the conserved F or W. The order of the fields is CDR3 length, D gene, J gene, clone size, V gene, CDR3 DNA, CDR3 protein. The D gene is left open where the match is weak. Expanded clones get a size class; other rows say once, few or many, or leave the size out.

len: 12; d_gene: .; j_gene: TRBJ1-6; abundance: many; v_gene: TRBV28; CDR3nt: TGTGCCAGCAGCCAGGGGAAGTCACCCCTCCACTTT; CDR3aa: CASSQGKSPLHF
len: 14; d_gene: .; j_gene: TRBJ2-7; abundance: many; v_gene: TRBV6-2/TRBV6-3; CDR3nt: TGTGCCAGCAGTTTGGTGGGTAGGTCCTACGAGCAGTACTTC; CDR3aa: CASSLVGRSYEQYF
len: 13; d_gene: .; j_gene: TRBJ1-1; abundance: .; v_gene: TRBV30; CDR3nt: TGTGCCTGGAGTGTATCGGGGGAGACTGAAGCTTTCTTT; CDR3aa: CAWSVSGETEAFF
len: 13; d_gene: .; j_gene: TRBJ1-1; abundance: many; v_gene: TRBV19; CDR3nt: TGTGCCAGTAGTATAGGACATATTCTAGAAGCTTTCTTT; CDR3aa: CASSIGHILEAFF
len: 15; d_gene: .; j_gene: TRBJ2-7; abundance: .; v_gene: TRBV11-2; CDR3nt: TGTGCCAGCAGCTTAGATCGGTTGGGCAGCTACGAGCAGTACTTC; CDR3aa: CASSLDRLGSYEQYF
len: 14; d_gene: .; j_gene: TRBJ1-1; abundance: .; v_gene: TRBV12-3/TRBV12-4; CDR3nt: TGTGCCAGCAGTTGGTTGCGGTTGAACACTGAAGCTTTCTTT; CDR3aa: CASSWLRLNTEAFF
len: 15; d_gene: .; j_gene: TRBJ2-6; abundance: many; v_gene: TRBV7-3; CDR3nt: TGTGCCAGTTCCCGTGGGGCCTCTGGGGCCAACGTCCTGACTTTC; CDR3aa: CASSRGASGANVLTF
len: 14; d_gene: TRBD2; j_gene: TRBJ2-7; abundance: many; v_gene: TRBV28; CDR3nt: TGTGCCAGCATCCTTAGCGGGCGGTCCTACGAGCAGTACTTC; CDR3aa: CASILSGRSYEQYF
len: 17; d_gene: TRBD1; j_gene: TRBJ1-6; abundance: many; v_gene: TRBV6-1; CDR3nt: TGTGCCAGCAGCCTTTGGATACCGGGACAGAATAATTCACCCCTCCACTTT; CDR3aa: CASSLWIPGQNNSPLHF
len: 15; d_gene: TRBD1; j_gene: TRBJ1-1; abundance: .; v_gene: TRBV11-2; CDR3nt: TGTGCCAGCAGCTCGTATACAGGGGCGAACACTGAAGCTTTCTTT; CDR3aa: CASSSYTGANTEAFF
len: 14; d_gene: .; j_gene: TRBJ1-1; abundance: few; v_gene: TRBV7-9; CDR3nt: TGTGCCAGCAGCCCCCTGATTGGGGACACTGAAGCTTTCTTT; CDR3aa: CASSPLIGDTEAFF
len: 15; d_gene: TRBD2; j_gene: TRBJ2-5; abundance: many; v_gene: TRBV7-2; CDR3nt: TGTGCCAGCAGCCCTTATCCGGGGGGTCAAGAGACCCAGTACTTC; CDR3aa: CASSPYPGGQETQYF
len: 14; d_gene: TRBD2; j_gene: TRBJ2-4; abundance: many; v_gene: TRBV2; CDR3nt: TGTGCCAGCCCGGGACTAGCGGGGAGAAACATTCAGTACTTC; CDR3aa: CASPGLAGRNIQYF
len: 14; d_gene: TRBD1; j_gene: TRBJ2-5; abundance: .; v_gene: TRBV9; CDR3nt: TGTGCCAGCAGCGTTGGACAGGGCAGCGAGACCCAGTACTTC; CDR3aa: CASSVGQGSETQYF
len: 16; d_gene: TRBD2; j_gene: TRBJ2-5; abundance: many; v_gene: TRBV20-1; CDR3nt: TGCAGTGCTAGAGGTCGGCGCGGGGGGAGGCAAGAGACCCAGTACTTC; CDR3aa: CSARGRRGGRQETQYF
len: 11; d_gene: .; j_gene: TRBJ1-2; abundance: many; v_gene: TRBV2; CDR3nt: TGTGCCAGCAGTGTTGGGAATGGCTACACCTTC; CDR3aa: CASSVGNGYTF
len: 14; d_gene: .; j_gene: TRBJ1-2; abundance: .; v_gene: TRBV7-9; CDR3nt: TGTGCCAGCAGCTTAGACCTCGCATATTATGGCTACACCTTC; CDR3aa: CASSLDLAYYGYTF
len: 13; d_gene: TRBD2; j_gene: TRBJ2-7; abundance: many; v_gene: TRBV11-2; CDR3nt: TGTGCCACACAGAGCGGGGTCTCCTACGAGCAGTACTTC; CDR3aa: CATQSGVSYEQYF
len: 14; d_gene: .; j_gene: TRBJ1-5; abundance: few; v_gene: TRBV7-2; CDR3nt: TGTGCCAGCAGCTACCGACGAAACAATCAGCCCCAGCATTTT; CDR3aa: CASSYRRNNQPQHF
len: 14; d_gene: .; j_gene: TRBJ1-1; abundance: .; v_gene: TRBV2; CDR3nt: TGTGCCAGCAGTGAAAGAGGGAGGGAAACTGAAGCTTTCTTT; CDR3aa: CASSERGRETEAFF
len: 13; d_gene: .; j_gene: TRBJ1-1; abundance: few; v_gene: TRBV6-2/TRBV6-3; CDR3nt: TGTGCCAGCAGTTACGCCCGAAACACTGAAGCTTTCTTT; CDR3aa: CASSYARNTEAFF
len: 13; d_gene: .; j_gene: TRBJ1-2; abundance: few; v_gene: TRBV12-3/TRBV12-4; CDR3nt: TGTGCCAGCAGTTTCGCGACAGGCTATGGCTACACCTTC; CDR3aa: CASSFATGYGYTF
len: 16; d_gene: TRBD1; j_gene: TRBJ1-6; abundance: .; v_gene: TRBV6-2/TRBV6-3; CDR3nt: TGTGCCAGCAGTTGGGGACTGACAGGGGGCAGTTCACCCCTCCACTTT; CDR3aa: CASSWGLTGGSSPLHF
len: 13; d_gene: .; j_gene: TRBJ2-7; abundance: .; v_gene: TRBV6-5; CDR3nt: TGTGCCAGCAGGTCCGGCGGCTCCTACGAGCAGTACTTC; CDR3aa: CASRSGGSYEQYF
len: 14; d_gene: .; j_gene: TRBJ1-2; abundance: many; v_gene: TRBV7-6; CDR3nt: TGTGCCAGCAGCCGAGGGACGGCGAGCTATGGCTACACCTTC; CDR3aa: CASSRGTASYGYTF
len: 15; d_gene: .; j_gene: TRBJ2-2; abundance: many; v_gene: TRBV7-3; CDR3nt: TGTGCCAGCAGCTTAATGGACTCCAACACCGGGGAGCTGTTTTTT; CDR3aa: CASSLMDSNTGELFF
len: 16; d_gene: .; j_gene: TRBJ2-6; abundance: many; v_gene: TRBV6-1; CDR3nt: TGTGCCAGCAGTGAATTTGTAAGCTCTGGGGCCAACGTCCTGACTTTC; CDR3aa: CASSEFVSSGANVLTF
len: 14; d_gene: .; j_gene: TRBJ1-5; abundance: few; v_gene: TRBV27; CDR3nt: TGTGCCAGCAGTTTTGAGGGATTTGGACAGCCCCAGCATTTT; CDR3aa: CASSFEGFGQPQHF
len: 12; d_gene: .; j_gene: TRBJ1-5; abundance: many; v_gene: TRBV6-1; CDR3nt: TGTGCCAGCAGTGAAAGGGCTCAGCCCCAGCATTTT; CDR3aa: CASSERAQPQHF
len: 13; d_gene: .; j_gene: TRBJ1-2; abundance: once; v_gene: TRBV5-1; CDR3nt: TGCGCCAGCAGCTTCGAGAGTGAATATGGCTACACCTTC; CDR3aa: CASSFESEYGYTF
len: 16; d_gene: .; j_gene: TRBJ1-1; abundance: .; v_gene: TRBV11-1; CDR3nt: TGTGCCAGCAGCCCACCCGAGGGAGGGTACTACACTGAAGCTTTCTTT; CDR3aa: CASSPPEGGYYTEAFF
len: 13; d_gene: TRBD2; j_gene: TRBJ2-5; abundance: many; v_gene: TRBV2; CDR3nt: TGTGCCAGCACTAGCGGGGGGGCAGAGACCCAGTACTTC; CDR3aa: CASTSGGAETQYF
len: 14; d_gene: .; j_gene: TRBJ2-7; abundance: .; v_gene: TRBV11-2; CDR3nt: TGTGCCAGCAGCCCGCGGAACTTAGGCTACGAGCAGTACTTC; CDR3aa: CASSPRNLGYEQYF
len: 14; d_gene: .; j_gene: TRBJ1-1; abundance: few; v_gene: TRBV28; CDR3nt: TGTGCCAGCAGTTTTAGATCCCCGCCGTGGGGAGCTTTCTTT; CDR3aa: CASSFRSPPWGAFF
len: 16; d_gene: TRBD1; j_gene: TRBJ2-6; abundance: .; v_gene: TRBV11-2; CDR3nt: TGTGCCAGCAGCCCGGGACAGTACTCTGGGGCCAACGTCCTGACTTTC; CDR3aa: CASSPGQYSGANVLTF
len: 15; d_gene: .; j_gene: TRBJ1-5; abundance: few; v_gene: TRBV3-1; CDR3nt: TGTGCCAGCAGCCAAGAAGGAGCAGCAAATCAGCCCCAGCATTTT; CDR3aa: CASSQEGAANQPQHF
len: 15; d_gene: .; j_gene: TRBJ1-2; abundance: many; v_gene: TRBV13; CDR3nt: TGTGCCAGCAGCTTAGGCCACAGGGATGGCTATGGCTACACCTTC; CDR3aa: CASSLGHRDGYGYTF
len: 17; d_gene: .; j_gene: TRBJ1-5; abundance: once; v_gene: TRBV3-1; CDR3nt: TGTGCCAGCAGCCAACAGGTAGGGTTTGGCGGTCGACAGCCCCAGCATTTT; CDR3aa: CASSQQVGFGGRQPQHF
len: 13; d_gene: .; j_gene: TRBJ2-2; abundance: many; v_gene: TRBV7-9; CDR3nt: TGTGCCAGCAGCTCCCTGGGGACCGGGGAGCTGTTTTTT; CDR3aa: CASSSLGTGELFF
len: 13; d_gene: .; j_gene: TRBJ2-5; abundance: .; v_gene: TRBV28; CDR3nt: TGTGCCAGCAGTACCGGTCGATTGGAGACCCAGTACTTC; CDR3aa: CASSTGRLETQYF
len: 14; d_gene: .; j_gene: TRBJ1-5; abundance: many; v_gene: TRBV12-3/TRBV12-4; CDR3nt: TGTGCCAGCAGCCCCGGACAGACGAGACAGCCCCAGCATTTT; CDR3aa: CASSPGQTRQPQHF
len: 9; d_gene: .; j_gene: TRBJ1-2; abundance: many; v_gene: TRBV20-1; CDR3nt: TGCAGTGCTGGGGGTGGCTACACCTTC; CDR3aa: CSAGGGYTF
len: 13; d_gene: TRBD1; j_gene: TRBJ1-1; abundance: many; v_gene: TRBV20-1; CDR3nt: TGCAGTGAAACGGGACAGACGAACACTGAAGCTTTCTTT; CDR3aa: CSETGQTNTEAFF
len: 17; d_gene: .; j_gene: TRBJ2-7; abundance: many; v_gene: TRBV15; CDR3nt: TGTGCCACCAGCACGACCCTCCCGACAGCGAACTACTACGAGCAGTACTTC; CDR3aa: CATSTTLPTANYYEQYF
len: 13; d_gene: .; j_gene: TRBJ1-2; abundance: many; v_gene: TRBV30; CDR3nt: TGTGCCTGGACTATGGGACGTACCTATGGCTACACCTTC; CDR3aa: CAWTMGRTYGYTF
len: 15; d_gene: TRBD1; j_gene: TRBJ2-5; abundance: few; v_gene: TRBV3-1; CDR3nt: TGTGCCAGCAGCCGCGGGACAGGGGACCAAGAGACCCAGTACTTC; CDR3aa: CASSRGTGDQETQYF
len: 14; d_gene: TRBD1; j_gene: TRBJ1-5; abundance: .; v_gene: TRBV28; CDR3nt: TGTGCCAGCAGCCCTGGACAGGGAACATGGCCCCAGCATTTT; CDR3aa: CASSPGQGTWPQHF
len: 15; d_gene: .; j_gene: TRBJ1-5; abundance: few; v_gene: TRBV20-1; CDR3nt: TGCAGTGCTAGAGATTGGGCAGGGCGAGGTCAGCCCCAGCATTTT; CDR3aa: CSARDWAGRGQPQHF
len: 16; d_gene: .; j_gene: TRBJ2-7; abundance: many; v_gene: TRBV11-2; CDR3nt: TGTGCCAGCAGCTTAGAAACTTCGGGACATAAGAGCGAGCAGTACTTC; CDR3aa: CASSLETSGHKSEQYF
len: 15; d_gene: TRBD2; j_gene: TRBJ2-7; abundance: many; v_gene: TRBV29-1; CDR3nt: TGCAGCGTTGTACCGGGACTAGCGGCCCCCTACGAGCAGTACTTC; CDR3aa: CSVVPGLAAPYEQYF
len: 15; d_gene: .; j_gene: TRBJ2-3; abundance: many; v_gene: TRBV6-1; CDR3nt: TGTGCCAGCCTCAATAGCGGACTTAGCACAGATACGCAGTATTTT; CDR3aa: CASLNSGLSTDTQYF
len: 16; d_gene: .; j_gene: TRBJ1-3; abundance: .; v_gene: TRBV4-1; CDR3nt: TGCGCCAGCAGCCAACCCTGGGATAATCCCGGAAACACCATATATTTT; CDR3aa: CASSQPWDNPGNTIYF
len: 12; d_gene: .; j_gene: TRBJ1-2; abundance: many; v_gene: TRBV29-1; CDR3nt: TGCAGCGTGACTGCAGGGAACTATGGCTACACCTTC; CDR3aa: CSVTAGNYGYTF
len: 13; d_gene: .; j_gene: TRBJ2-5; abundance: few; v_gene: TRBV12-3/TRBV12-4; CDR3nt: TGTGCCAGCAGACAGGACTCTCAAGAGACCAAGTACTTC; CDR3aa: CASRQDSQETKYF